The 18 T cell receptor beta chains given below trace back to one sample, sequenced in a study of T-cell memory formation after mild COVID-19. TCRdb processed the 5' RACE reads anew with MiXCR; each CDR3 protein has one entry. The sample includes around 340,000 distinct CDR3 sequences, approximately 15% of them seen just once. The specimen was PBMCs or a T cell subset sorted from them (not recorded which). These TCRs come from a man aged 18 to 30 who had mild COVID-19 (a few samples of this study predate the infection). Cell type and time point are not known.

This clonotype has more than one count but fewer than ten. The chain combines TRBV5-4 with TRBJ1-1, with no clear D. Germline V gives CDR1 SGHNT, CDR2 YYREEE (reference sequence). The CDR3 runs 17 residues. Trimming took off 3 bases at V and 1 base at J, with 19 bases between the two ends. CDR3 nucleotides: TGTGCCAGCAGCTATGATGGCCGCGGGCAGCCGAACACTGAAGCTTTCTTT. Protein: CASSYDGRGQPNTEAFF.

The chain couples TRBV5-1 to TRBJ2-1; possibly TRBD1 for D (6 bases). Germline CDR1 and CDR2: SGHRS and YFSETQ. CDR3 length equals 15 residues. V lost 1 base and J 6 bases, leaving 14 bases between the germline ends. The CDR3 here is CASSLNPGAVNEQFF. Written as DNA, the CDR3 is TGCGCCAGCAGCTTGAACCCAGGGGCGGTCAATGAGCAGTTCTTC.

This clonotype was seen a single time. Sequence at one end of the junction differs from germline and may be a read error. V and J are TRBV7-7 and TRBJ2-2; D is perhaps TRBD2 (5 bases). The CDR3 consists of 15 residues. Germline loops: CDR1 SSHAT, CDR2 FNYEAQ (reference sequence). Written as DNA, the CDR3 is TGTGCTAGCAGCTTAGGGCCCCTAGCCACCGGGGAGCTGTTTTTT. Translating gives CASSLGPLATGELFF.

CDR3 nucleotides: TGTGCCAGCATCTCCGGGGGGGCTTCAAATGAGCAGTTCTTC. Translated: CASISGGASNEQFF. The rearrangement uses TRBV6-2 or TRBV6-3 and TRBJ2-1, with 8 bases that match TRBD2. Trimming took 7 bases from V and 7 from J; bases not matched to a gene: 9. Per germline, CDR1 MNHEY and CDR2 SVGEGT. There are 14 residues in the CDR3.

This clonotype turned up a few times. This chain uses TRBV11-2 with TRBJ1-1; 10 bases agree with TRBD1. The germline CDR1 and CDR2 sequences are SGHAT and FQNNGV. Trimming removed 7 bases from V and 0 bases from J; junction bases left unmatched: 14. This CDR3 region has 18 residues. The CDR3 DNA sequence: TGTGCCAGCACCGCCCGTCTGGGACAGGGGCTCCTGAACACTGAAGCTTTCTTT. This sequence encodes CASTARLGQGLLNTEAFF.

Ten or more counts support this clonotype. The chain is built from TRBV5-5 and TRBJ1-2; D unresolved. The CDR3 runs to 11 residues. CDR1 is SGHKS, CDR2 YYEKEE, per germline (reference sequence). Between the trimmed V and J ends, which lost 3 bases and 7 bases, there was a span of 7 bases. Here the CDR3 DNA reads TGTGCCAGCAGCTCCTCCCTTGGCTACACCTTC. This gives the protein CASSSSLGYTF.

The CDR3 loop reads CASTQTGDGYTF. The CDR3 DNA is TGCGCCAGCACCCAGACAGGGGACGGCTACACCTTC. The genes are TRBV5-1 and TRBJ1-2; 8 bases fit TRBD1. After removal of 6 bases from V and 8 bases from J, the junction contained 6 bases not matched to a gene. The germline V gene has CDR1 SGHRS and CDR2 YFSETQ. The CDR3 spans 12 residues.

The chain joins TRBV3-1 to TRBJ2-7; D may be TRBD1 or TRBD2 (6 bases each). Trimming removed 0 bases at V and 5 bases at J, with 14 bases between. The CDR3 is 15 residues long. Germline loops: CDR1 LGHDT, CDR2 YNNKEL (reference sequence). CDR3 bases: TGTGCCAGCAGCCAAGAGGTAGGGGGGAGCCACGAGCAGTACGTC. This codes for CASSQEVGGSHEQYV.

This clonotype was seen repeatedly, ten times or more. The chain has TRBV4-2 and TRBJ2-4, with 11 positions matching TRBD2. This CDR3 has 18 amino acids. The junction had 11 bases not matched to a gene; V was cut back by 0 bases and J by 7 bases. The V gene's germline CDR1 is LGHNA and CDR2 YNFKEQ. The CDR3 DNA is TGTGCCAGCAGCCAAGATAGCGGTAGCGGGGGGGCCAGGAACATTCAGTACTTC. This codes for CASSQDSGSGGARNIQYF.

The rearrangement links TRBV5-1 to TRBJ2-1; maybe TRBD1 (6 bases). Germline values: CDR1 SGHRS, CDR2 YFSETQ. V was clipped by 0 bases and J by 3 bases, with 13 bases between them. CDR3 size: 16 residues. The CDR3 DNA reads as TGCGCCAGCAGCTTGGGTACAGGGAGTGGCTACAATGAGCAGTTCTTC. Translated, it gives CASSLGTGSGYNEQFF.

This clonotype appeared a few times. This chain connects TRBV7-2 to TRBJ2-5, with 13 bases matching TRBD2. The J segment lost 6 bases and the V segment lost 5 bases, leaving 9 bases of the junction unmatched. This CDR3 spans 16 amino acids. Germline V gene lookup returns CDR1 SGHTA and CDR2 FQGNSA. CDR3 sequence reads: CASSQEGTSGVKTQYF. The CDR3, as DNA: TGTGCCAGCAGCCAAGAAGGGACTAGCGGGGTAAAGACCCAGTACTTC.

This clonotype has only a few counts. This chain joins TRBV5-1 and TRBJ2-6; the D is unclear. Looked up from germline, CDR1 is SGHRS and CDR2 is YFSETQ. V dropped 5 bases and J dropped 0 bases, with 9 bases sitting between them. The CDR3 extends over 15 amino acids. This chain's CDR3 is CASSPESSGANVLTF. The CDR3 DNA reads as TGCGCCAGCAGTCCGGAAAGCTCTGGGGCCAACGTCCTGACTTTC.

This clonotype was seen a handful of times. The chain combines TRBV5-1 with TRBJ1-3; D is unclear. Between the trimmed V and J ends, which lost 3 bases and 1 base, there was a span of 11 bases. This CDR3 is built from 15 residues. Looked up from germline, CDR1 is SGHRS and CDR2 is YFSETQ. CDR3 in amino acids: CASSSRGESGNTIYF. CDR3 DNA: TGCGCCAGCAGCTCCCGTGGGGAATCTGGAAACACCATATATTTT.

The sample holds a few counts of this clonotype. This rearrangement joins TRBV6-5 to TRBJ2-6, with D unclear. CDR3 size: 15 residues. The germline V and J ends were trimmed by 0 bases and 0 bases, with 3 bases remaining between them. Germline loops: CDR1 MNHEY, CDR2 SVGAGI. CDR3 sequence (DNA): TGTGCCAGCAGTTACTCTGACTCTGGGGCCAACGTCCTGACTTTC. Encoded protein: CASSYSDSGANVLTF.

This clonotype has only a few counts. The chain joins TRBV12-3 or TRBV12-4 to TRBJ2-1; 9 nucleotides line up with TRBD1. CDR3 length: 15 residues. Trimming took 5 bases from V and 5 from J; bases not matched to a gene: 7. CDR3 protein: CASSPTGGYNNEQFF. The DNA for the CDR3 is TGTGCCAGCAGTCCGACAGGGGGATACAACAATGAGCAGTTCTTC.

This clonotype has ten or more counts. The chain combines TRBV4-1 with TRBJ1-2, with a possible D match to TRBD1 (6 bases). V was trimmed by 0 bases and J by 4 bases, leaving 12 bases between them. This CDR3 has 15 residues. Germline V gene sequence: CDR1 MGHRA, CDR2 YSYEKL. CDR3 residues: CASSQDLGTFYGYTF. In nucleotides, the CDR3 is TGCGCCAGCAGCCAAGACCTAGGGACATTCTATGGCTACACCTTC.

V gene TRBV27 combines with J gene TRBJ2-7; tentative D call: TRBD2 (6 bases). Germline V lookup: CDR1 MNHEY, CDR2 SMNVEV (reference sequence). V was shortened by 8 bases and J by 1 base, with 18 bases between the two germline ends. The CDR3 has 15 residues. This CDR3 is CASRPRGTGSYEQYF. The CDR3 DNA follows: TGTGCCAGCCGCCCCCGGGGGACGGGGTCCTACGAGCAGTACTTC.

This clonotype was counted at least ten times. The V gene is TRBV29-1, the J gene TRBJ2-1, with D tentatively TRBD2 (6 bases). The germline gives CDR1 SQVTM, CDR2 ANQGSEA. The length of the CDR3 is 15 residues. Between the trimmed V and J ends, which lost 3 bases and 2 bases, there was a span of 14 bases. CDR3 sequence reads: CSVDETGVPYNEQFF. CDR3 nucleotide sequence: TGCAGCGTTGACGAAACGGGGGTGCCCTACAATGAGCAGTTCTTC.